This TCR beta chain was observed in a study of blood T cell repertoires in COVID-19. The CDR3 is made up of 13 amino acids. CDR1 and CDR2 from the germline V gene are SGHDT and YYEEEE. The V gene lost 0 bases and the J gene lost 4 bases, with 8 bases spanning the gap. As processed by the authors: Scientists estimated how many nucleated cells there were by amplifying reference gene primers. The method was immunoSEQ multiplex PCR; TCRdb's version includes in-frame clones alone and lacks a portion of them. The D gene and trimming were derived from the DNA, and the V and J assignments and clone size from that table. The table lists roughly 320,000 clones, around 84% of them singletons.

The origin of this receptor is a man aged 70-80 years with acute or convalescent COVID-19. The rearrangement links TRBV5-6 to TRBJ2-7, with TRBD1 as a possible D gene (5 bases). The specimen sequenced was peripheral blood. CDR3: CASSLAREYEQYF. CDR3 sequence (DNA): TGTGCCAGCAGCTTGGCCAGGGAATACGAGCAGTACTTC.